These 5 T cell receptor beta chains share one sample of origin, sequenced in a study of blood T cells in healthy people across ages. A sample-barcoded 5' primer and a J-beta primer mix were used in a second PCR of roughly 6 to 12 cycles. TCRdb reprocessed the 5' RACE reads with MiXCR, giving one entry per CDR3 protein. This sample has approximately 600,000 distinct CDR3 sequences, with 58% found just once. The sample was blood. Receptor source: a man in his 60s in good health.

The V gene is TRBV5-1, the J gene TRBJ2-2, with D uncertain. Germline V gene data show CDR1 as SGHRS and CDR2 as YFSETQ. The CDR3 is 15 amino acids. V lost 3 bases, J lost 0 bases, and 9 bases lay in between. The CDR3 loop is CASSSGNSNTGELFF. The DNA of the CDR3 is TGCGCCAGCAGCTCTGGTAATTCGAACACCGGGGAGCTGTTTTTT.

J is TRBJ1-2 and V is TRBV7-9, with D perhaps TRBD1 (6 bases). The germline V gene has CDR1 SEHNR and CDR2 FQNEAQ (reference sequence). V was shortened by 5 bases and J by 8 bases, with 21 bases between the two germline ends. The CDR3 is 15 residues long. The CDR3 bases are TGTGCCAGCAGCCCGACCCAAGGGGGGCTTTGGGGCTACACCTTC. Its protein product is CASSPTQGGLWGYTF. Using reference TRBV7-9 and TRBJ1-2 for the parts outside the CDR3, the full variable domain is DTGVSQNPRHKITKRGQNVTFRCDPISEHNRLYWYRQTLGQGPEFLTYFQNEAQLEKSRLLSDRFSAERPKGSFSTLEIQRTEQGDSAMYLCASSPTQGGLWGYTFGSGTRLTVV.

This clonotype was seen repeatedly, ten times or more. The rearrangement joins TRBV5-5 to TRBJ2-7; 9 positions match TRBD1. With 0 bases clipped from V and 4 bases from J, the junction kept 2 bases outside the gene matches. The CDR3 runs 14 residues. The V gene's germline CDR1 is SGHKS and CDR2 YYEKEE (reference sequence). CDR3 DNA sequence: TGTGCCAGCAGCTTGGAGGACAGGGGTTACGAGCAGTACTTC. Protein: CASSLEDRGYEQYF.

This clonotype was picked up a small number of times. The chain carries TRBV18 and TRBJ2-7, with 10 bases matching TRBD1. There are 15 residues in the CDR3. The germline V gene has CDR1 KGHSH and CDR2 LQKENI. After removal of 3 bases from V and 3 bases from J, the junction contained 5 bases not matched to a gene. DNA for the CDR3: TGTGCCAGCTCACCGGGGACAGGGGTTGGCTACGAGCAGTACTTC. This gives the protein CASSPGTGVGYEQYF.

The rearrangement uses TRBV29-1 and TRBJ2-3; D is unresolved. V lost 4 bases, J lost 2 bases, and 13 bases lay in between. Germline CDR1 is SQVTM and CDR2 is ANQGSEA. The CDR3 consists of 14 residues. The CDR3 nucleotides read TGCAGCGTTGGACGCTCCGTTAACACAGATACGCAGTATTTT. It specifies CSVGRSVNTDTQYF.